Below, 18 T cell receptor beta chains from the same sample are listed, as sequenced in a study of cytomegalovirus exposure and HLA in healthy donors. The PCR employed 60 Vbeta primers together with 13 Jbeta primers. TCRdb's table, derived via immunoSEQ multiplex PCR, lists solely in-frame clones and lacks some. The sample carries roughly 120,000 clones, around 70% recorded once. The sample taken for sequencing was PBMCs. The receptors come from a woman in her thirties or forties in good health and CMV-seropositive.

This chain uses TRBV6-5 with TRBJ1-3, with D perhaps TRBD1 (5 bases). The germline V gene has CDR1 MNHEY and CDR2 SVGAGI. The V end lost 5 bases, the J end lost 0 bases, and 8 bases lay between the germline ends. This CDR3 has 14 residues. Here the CDR3 DNA reads TGTGCCAGCAGTAAGGGGCTCTCTGGAAACACCATATATTTT. It encodes CASSKGLSGNTIYF.

This rearrangement joins TRBV7-2 to TRBJ1-3, with D possibly TRBD1 on 6 matching bases. The CDR3 sequence is 18 residues long. V dropped 3 bases and J dropped 5 bases, with 23 bases sitting between them. Germline assignment: CDR1 SGHTA and CDR2 FQGNSA. DNA for the CDR3: TGTGCCAGCAGCTTGAGCTTCCCGGGACATGGTATGAGAAACACCATATATTTT. It translates to CASSLSFPGHGMRNTIYF.

In this sample, this clone turned up a few times. The chain uses TRBV27 and TRBJ2-1, with 13 bases that match TRBD2. Germline loops: CDR1 MNHEY, CDR2 SMNVEV (reference sequence). CDR3 length: 17 residues. V lost 3 bases, J lost 5 bases, and 7 bases stayed unmatched. CDR3 protein: CASSFLRLAGGDNEQFF. The CDR3 DNA follows: TGTGCCAGCAGTTTCTTAAGACTAGCGGGGGGAGACAATGAGCAGTTCTTC.

The chain employs TRBV6-6 and TRBJ2-1; D unresolved. CDR3 length: 14 amino acids. Germline CDR1 and CDR2: MNHNY and SVGAGI (reference sequence). With 0 bases removed from V and 5 bases from J, the gap between germline ends came to 8 bases. CDR3 DNA: TGTGCCAGCAGTTACTCGATGAGTAACAATGAGCAGTTCTTC. Amino acids: CASSYSMSNNEQFF.

The chain has TRBV5-6 and TRBJ1-1; D perhaps matches TRBD1 (6 bases). This CDR3 region has 16 residues. Trimming stripped 5 bases from V and 5 bases from J, with 22 bases between. The germline CDR1 and CDR2 sequences are SGHDT and YYEEEE. The CDR3 DNA reads as TGTGCCAGCAGACTGAATACAGGGACGACGGGAACTGAAGCTTTCTTT. This translates into CASRLNTGTTGTEAFF.

The rearrangement joins TRBV14 to TRBJ2-7; 11 positions agree with TRBD2. The CDR3 contains 15 residues. V lost 3 bases, J lost 2 bases, and 3 bases stayed unmatched. Germline-derived CDR1 and CDR2 are SGHDN and FVKESK. For the CDR3, the DNA is TGTGCCAGCAGCCATAGCGGGGGGGGAGCCTACGAGCAGTACTTC. It translates to CASSHSGGGAYEQYF.

The chain has TRBV7-3 and TRBJ2-5, with D perhaps TRBD2 (7 bases). V shed 1 base and J shed 1 base, with 13 bases lying between them. The CDR3 sequence is 16 residues long. Germline values: CDR1 SGHTA, CDR2 FQGTGA. The CDR3 reads CASSLKGGGFQETQYF. The CDR3 nucleotides read TGTGCCAGCAGCTTAAAAGGGGGAGGGTTCCAAGAGACCCAGTACTTC.

The J gene is TRBJ1-1, the V gene TRBV7-9, with a possible D match to TRBD1 (5 bases). The CDR3 is 15 residues long. V lost 0 bases, J lost 1 base, and 9 bases lay in between. The germline CDR1 and CDR2 sequences are SEHNR and FQNEAQ (reference sequence). In DNA form, the CDR3 reads TGTGCCAGCAGCTTAGCAGGGCAGGGGAACACTGAAGCTTTCTTT. Protein sequence: CASSLAGQGNTEAFF.

The rearrangement links TRBV7-2 to TRBJ2-7; the match to TRBD1 covers 9 bases. The CDR3 sequence is 15 residues long. The junction had 6 bases not matched to a gene; V was cut back by 5 bases and J by 1 base. Germline lookup yields CDR1 SGHTA and CDR2 FQGNSA. This CDR3 is CASSKAGTGSYEQYF. CDR3 DNA sequence: TGTGCCAGCAGCAAAGCCGGGACAGGGTCCTACGAGCAGTACTTC. The variable domain in full, with the rest retrieved from reference TRBV7-2 and TRBJ2-7, is GAGVSQSPSNKVTEKGKDVELRCDPISGHTALYWYRQSLGQGLEFLIYFQGNSAPDKSGLPSDRFSAERTGGSVSTLTIQRTQQEDSAVYLCASSKAGTGSYEQYFGPGTRLTVT.

This clone has only a few counts. The chain links TRBV28 to TRBJ2-7; D is unclear. CDR1 and CDR2 (germline): MDHEN, SYDVKM. V lost 6 bases and J 1 base, leaving 4 bases between the germline ends. This CDR3 is 11 amino acids long. The CDR3 bases are TGTGCCAGCAGCCAGTCCTACGAGCAGTACTTC. Translated, it gives CASSQSYEQYF.

The count of this clone is one. This chain links TRBV6-1 with TRBJ1-5, with a weak D call TRBD1 (6 bases). Germline CDR1 is MNHNS and CDR2 is SASEGT. V was cut by 6 bases and J by 10 bases, with 19 bases left in between. The CDR3 is made up of 14 amino acids. CDR3 DNA: TGTGCCAGCAGACAAACCGGACAGAGCCAACCCCAGCATTTT. Residues: CASRQTGQSQPQHF.

The J gene is TRBJ2-7, the V gene TRBV11-2; D gene ambiguous. Trimming stripped 4 bases from V and 1 base from J, with 14 bases between. Germline V lookup: CDR1 SGHAT, CDR2 FQNNGV. This CDR3 contains 15 residues. The CDR3 coding sequence is TGTGCCAGCAGCTCCGCCTCGGGTTCTTCCTACGAGCAGTACTTC. This translates into CASSSASGSSYEQYF.

The V and J genes are TRBV6-1 and TRBJ1-4, with 9 bases identical to TRBD1. The CDR3 consists of 14 residues. Germline lookup yields CDR1 MNHNS and CDR2 SASEGT. V trimming: 5 bases; J trimming: 6 bases; junction bases outside the gene matches: 4. This chain's CDR3 is CASSSGQGHEKLFF. In DNA form, the CDR3 reads TGTGCCAGCAGTTCGGGACAGGGACATGAAAAACTGTTTTTT.

This clone was counted once. This rearrangement joins TRBV5-1 to TRBJ1-3; D gene unclear. Trimming left V 1 base short and J 4 bases short, with 15 bases between. The germline V gene has CDR1 SGHRS and CDR2 YFSETQ. This CDR3 spans 16 amino acids. CDR3 nucleotide sequence: TGCGCCAGCAGCTTGATCGGACTAGTGGCCGGAAACACCATATATTTT. Translating it yields CASSLIGLVAGNTIYF.

This clone was observed a few times. The chain joins TRBV4-2 to TRBJ2-3; a weak D match, TRBD2 (6 bases). This CDR3 is 16 amino acids long. V lost 1 base to trimming and J lost 0 bases, with 11 bases between them. Looked up from germline, CDR1 is LGHNA and CDR2 is YNFKEQ. CDR3 bases: TGTGCCAGCAGCCAAGTCTCCGGGGGTAGCACAGATACGCAGTATTTT. It is translated as CASSQVSGGSTDTQYF.

The rearrangement joins TRBV10-2 to TRBJ1-4; D perhaps matches TRBD1 (5 bases). This CDR3 has 15 residues. CDR1 is WSHSY and CDR2 is SAAADI in the germline V gene. Trimming stripped 6 bases from V and 6 bases from J, with 17 bases between. The CDR3 DNA follows: TGCGCCAGCAGAGAACGCCTGGGGACTGATGAAAAACTGTTTTTT. It yields the protein CASRERLGTDEKLFF.

The chain links TRBV12-5 to TRBJ2-1; tentatively, D is TRBD2 (5 bases). CDR3 size: 12 residues. From germline, CDR1 is LGHNT and CDR2 FRNRAP. V gave up 5 bases and J gave up 3 bases, with 5 bases separating them. The CDR3 DNA reads as TGTGCTAGTGGTCGGGGCTACAATGAGCAGTTCTTC. Translating gives CASGRGYNEQFF.

This clone was observed once. The J gene is TRBJ1-1, the V gene TRBV28, with 7 bases aligning to TRBD1. The germline CDR1 and CDR2 sequences are MDHEN and SYDVKM. Trimming removed 4 bases from V and 5 bases from J; junction bases left unmatched: 13. CDR3 length: 16 amino acids. DNA of the CDR3: TGTGCCAGCAGTTCCCCAGGGGGGCCACCGAGAACTGAAGCTTTCTTT. Its protein is CASSSPGGPPRTEAFF.